This T cell receptor beta chain was identified in a study of T cell responses to AZD1222 COVID-19 vaccine. Clones were read by immunoSEQ multiplex PCR, and TCRdb kept only the in-frame ones, dropping some. The sample records about 120,000 clones, over 80% being singletons. The CDR3 has 12 amino acids. V was clipped by 1 base and J by 8 bases, with 11 bases between them. The germline V gene encodes CDR1 SQVTM and CDR2 ANQGSEA. With regard to this clone: Its antigen remains unknown.

Study-wide findings and caveats: Breadth and depth of Spike-specific TCRs rose after two AZD1222 doses.

This TCR came from an adult in good health. V gene TRBV29-1 combines with J gene TRBJ1-1, with D perhaps matching TRBD1 (6 bases). Sequencing used peripheral blood, obtained on day 0 of AZD1222 vaccination. CDR3 sequence reads: CSVEVRTVEAFF. The CDR3 DNA is TGCAGCGTTGAAGTTAGGACAGTAGAAGCTTTCTTT.